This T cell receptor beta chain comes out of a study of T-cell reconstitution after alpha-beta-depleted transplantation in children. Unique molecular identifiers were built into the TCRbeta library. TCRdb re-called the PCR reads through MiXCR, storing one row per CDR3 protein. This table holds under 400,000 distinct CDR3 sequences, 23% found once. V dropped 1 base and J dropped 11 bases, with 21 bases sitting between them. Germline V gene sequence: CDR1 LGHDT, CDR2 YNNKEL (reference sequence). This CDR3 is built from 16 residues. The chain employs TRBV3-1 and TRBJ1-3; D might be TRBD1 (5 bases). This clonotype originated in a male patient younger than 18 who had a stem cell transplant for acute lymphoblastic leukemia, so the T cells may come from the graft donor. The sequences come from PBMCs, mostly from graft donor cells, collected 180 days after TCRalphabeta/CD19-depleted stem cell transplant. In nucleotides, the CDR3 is TGTGCCAGCAGCCAAGGGGACCGGGCCTCCGGGAGGGCCATATATTTT. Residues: CASSQGDRASGRAIYF.